These 32 T cell receptor beta chains share one sample of origin, sequenced in a study of T cell changes during pregnancy in multiple sclerosis. The table came from immunoSEQ multiplex PCR; TCRdb's copy has only in-frame clones and leaves some out. The repertoire holds roughly 40,000 clones, with 70% to 90% as singletons. The sequences come from CD8+ T cells from peripheral blood mononuclear cells, collected in the first trimester of pregnancy. These receptors were taken from a female donor with multiple sclerosis, enrolled in a pregnancy study.

The J gene is TRBJ1-2, the V gene TRBV9; 7 nucleotides match TRBD1. The CDR3 totals 15 residues. The germline CDR1 and CDR2 sequences are SGDLS and YYNGEE. After removal of 0 bases from V and 7 bases from J, the junction contained 9 bases not matched to a gene. The CDR3 is CASSVAPTGRPGYTF. CDR3 sequence (DNA): TGTGCCAGCAGCGTAGCCCCGACAGGGCGGCCTGGCTACACCTTC. The whole variable domain, remainder taken from reference TRBV9 and TRBJ1-2, is DSGVTQTPKHLITATGQRVTLRCSPRSGDLSVYWYQQSLDQGLQFLIQYYNGEERAKGNILERFSAQQFPDLHSELNLSSLELGDSALYFCASSVAPTGRPGYTFGSGTRLTVV.

This clone was seen once. This chain connects TRBV9 to TRBJ1-1; D remains unclear. V gave up 0 bases and J gave up 3 bases, with 12 bases separating them. CDR1 is SGDLS, CDR2 YYNGEE, per germline. This CDR3 spans 15 amino acids. The CDR3 region has the DNA TGTGCCAGCAGCGTAGCGGCGAGTCGGGACACTGAAGCTTTCTTT. This gives the protein CASSVAASRDTEAFF.

The chain joins TRBV15 to TRBJ2-2; 9 bases map to TRBD1. The junction had 7 bases not matched to a gene; V was cut back by 3 bases and J by 2 bases. Germline-derived CDR1 and CDR2 are LNHNV and YYDKDF (reference sequence). There are 17 residues in the CDR3. CDR3 residues: CATSSTGGWVNTGELFF. CDR3 sequence (DNA): TGTGCCACCAGCAGTACAGGGGGCTGGGTTAACACCGGGGAGCTGTTTTTT.

The chain couples TRBV27 to TRBJ2-7, with TRBD1 matching over 7 bases. CDR3 size: 15 residues. V was clipped by 5 bases and J by 5 bases; unmatched bases: 12. Germline loops: CDR1 MNHEY, CDR2 SMNVEV (reference sequence). The CDR3 region has the DNA TGTGCCAGCAGTCCCGGGTCGACAGGGATCCACGAGCAGTACTTC. It encodes CASSPGSTGIHEQYF.

V usage is TRBV9 and J usage is TRBJ2-1; 8 positions agree with TRBD1. The CDR3 totals 16 residues. Germline V CDR1 and CDR2: SGDLS, YYNGEE. The V gene end was trimmed by 0 bases and the J gene end by 7 bases; junction bases not matched to a gene: 9. Written as DNA, the CDR3 is TGTGCCAGCAGCGTAGGATCAGGGGGCGCAGGAAATGAGCAGTTCTTC. Its protein is CASSVGSGGAGNEQFF.

The chain joins TRBV19 to TRBJ2-3; 9 bases line up with TRBD1. The CDR3 length is 16 residues. V lost 4 bases, J lost 1 base, and 6 bases stayed unmatched. Germline V gene data show CDR1 as LNHDA and CDR2 as SQIVND (reference sequence). This chain's CDR3 is CASSTGQGEGTDTQYF. CDR3 in DNA: TGTGCCAGTAGTACGGGACAGGGCGAGGGCACAGATACGCAGTATTTT. Full variable domain (rest looked up from reference TRBV19 and TRBJ2-3): DGGITQSPKYLFRKEGQNVTLSCEQNLNHDAMYWYRQDPGQGLRLIYYSQIVNDFQKGDIAEGYSVSREKKESFPLTVTSAQKNPTAFYLCASSTGQGEGTDTQYFGPGTRLTVL.

The V gene is TRBV9, the J gene TRBJ1-1; no clear D. The CDR3 is made up of 15 amino acids. With 3 bases removed from V and 3 bases from J, the gap between germline ends came to 15 bases. Germline CDR1 SGDLS, CDR2 YYNGEE. The CDR3 is CASSARGFGDTEAFF. CDR3 DNA: TGTGCCAGCAGCGCGCGGGGTTTTGGGGACACTGAAGCTTTCTTT. Full variable domain (remainder filled in from reference TRBV9 and TRBJ1-1): DSGVTQTPKHLITATGQRVTLRCSPRSGDLSVYWYQQSLDQGLQFLIQYYNGEERAKGNILERFSAQQFPDLHSELNLSSLELGDSALYFCASSARGFGDTEAFFGQGTRLTVV.

Here the CDR3 reads CASSPRGQVSPYGYTF. DNA of the CDR3: TGTGCCAGCAGCCCACGAGGACAGGTGAGCCCCTATGGCTACACCTTC. The J gene is TRBJ1-2, the V gene TRBV4-2, with 7 bases fitting TRBD1. V lost 4 bases to trimming and J lost 4 bases; unmatched junction nucleotides: 12. Per the germline V gene, CDR1 is LGHNA and CDR2 is YNFKEQ. This CDR3 contains 16 residues.

This clone was seen just once. This chain connects TRBV7-9 to TRBJ1-2; D uncertain. The CDR3 has 13 amino acids. The germline CDR1 and CDR2 sequences are SEHNR and FQNEAQ (reference sequence). The germline V and J ends were trimmed by 3 bases and 4 bases, with 9 bases remaining between them. CDR3 DNA: TGTGCCAGCAGCTTCGGTGTTCTCTATGGCTACACCTTC. This gives the protein CASSFGVLYGYTF.

This rearrangement joins TRBV7-3 to TRBJ2-2; 11 nucleotides agree with TRBD2. The CDR3 has 17 amino acids. Germline V gene data show CDR1 as SGHTA and CDR2 as FQGTGA. The trim removed 0 bases at V and 4 bases at J, leaving 4 bases unmatched. Here the CDR3 DNA reads TGTGCCAGCAGCTTAACTACTAGCGGGGGTATCACCGGGGAGCTGTTTTTT. Its translation: CASSLTTSGGITGELFF. Complete variable domain (other parts from reference TRBV7-3 and TRBJ2-2): GAGVSQTPSNKVTEKGKYVELRCDPISGHTALYWYRQSLGQGPEFLIYFQGTGAADDSGLPNDRFFAVRPEGSVSTLKIQRTERGDSAVYLCASSLTTSGGITGELFFGEGSRLTVL.

V and J are TRBV5-4 and TRBJ2-2; TRBD1 matches 9 bases. The CDR3 contains 16 residues. The germline gives CDR1 SGHNT, CDR2 YYREEE (reference sequence). J gave up 6 bases and V 3 bases, and 9 bases lay outside the gene matches. CDR3 residues: CASSSAAQGASGELFF. The CDR3 DNA follows: TGTGCCAGCAGCTCGGCGGCACAGGGGGCATCCGGGGAGCTGTTTTTT.

The CDR3 nucleotides read TGCGCCAGCAGCCAAGGTTCGGGAGGCTACGAGCAGTACTTC. Its protein is CASSQGSGGYEQYF. The chain is built from TRBV4-1 and TRBJ2-7; 7 bases fit TRBD2. CDR1 and CDR2 from the germline V gene are MGHRA and YSYEKL. This CDR3 has 14 amino acids. Losses at the gene ends were 1 base for V and 3 bases for J; bases not matched to a gene: 3.

This clone was seen a single time. V is TRBV14 and J is TRBJ2-7, with 7 bases matching TRBD1. The V and J ends lost 4 bases and 3 bases, in that order; junction bases with no gene match: 3. Germline V gene lookup returns CDR1 SGHDN and CDR2 FVKESK. This CDR3 has 13 residues. CDR3: CASSPRQGYEQYF. The CDR3 DNA follows: TGTGCCAGCAGCCCTCGACAGGGCTACGAGCAGTACTTC. The whole variable domain, remainder taken from reference TRBV14 and TRBJ2-7, is EAGVTQFPSHSVIEKGQTVTLRCDPISGHDNLYWYRRVMGKEIKFLLHFVKESKQDESGMPNNRFLAERTGGTYSTLKVQPAELEDSGVYFCASSPRQGYEQYFGPGTRLTVT.

This chain uses TRBV5-6 with TRBJ2-7, with 7 bases fitting TRBD2. The length of the CDR3 is 16 residues. Trimming cost V 4 bases and J 2 bases; bases outside gene matches: 12. Looked up from germline, CDR1 is SGHDT and CDR2 is YYEEEE. The CDR3 sequence: CASSAIPRREAYEQYF. In DNA form, the CDR3 reads TGTGCCAGCAGCGCCATACCCCGACGGGAGGCCTACGAGCAGTACTTC.

The chain combines TRBV27 with TRBJ2-1; D is uncertain. Germline V gene sequence: CDR1 MNHEY, CDR2 SMNVEV (reference sequence). V dropped 5 bases and J dropped 8 bases, with 16 bases sitting between them. This CDR3 is built from 14 residues. The CDR3 protein is CASSPLGGGDEQFF. The CDR3 coding sequence is TGTGCCAGCAGTCCGTTGGGTGGTGGAGATGAGCAGTTCTTC.

V gene TRBV10-3 combines with J gene TRBJ2-1; no reliable D call. CDR3 length: 9 residues. CDR1 is ENHRY, CDR2 SYGVKD, per germline. Trimming cost V 10 bases and J 10 bases, with 8 bases left between them. The CDR3 region is CATGVEQFF. The DNA of the CDR3 is TGTGCCACCGGTGTCGAGCAGTTCTTC.

The rearrangement links TRBV18 to TRBJ2-4; weak D call: TRBD2 (6 bases). This CDR3 contains 13 residues. The germline V gene encodes CDR1 KGHSH and CDR2 LQKENI. Trimming pared 2 bases from V and 4 bases from J, leaving 6 bases between. DNA of the CDR3: TGTGCCAGCTCACCAGGGGGGAAAAACATTCAGTACTTC. Its translation: CASSPGGKNIQYF.

This chain connects TRBV7-2 to TRBJ2-2; the match to TRBD2 covers 11 bases. This CDR3 spans 17 amino acids. The germline V gene has CDR1 SGHTA and CDR2 FQGNSA. The ends lost 5 bases at V and 7 bases at J; junction bases unmatched: 12. The chain's CDR3 is CASSPTLAGVLRGELFF. DNA of the CDR3: TGTGCCAGCAGCCCCACACTAGCGGGGGTGCTTCGCGGGGAGCTGTTTTTT. Combining the CDR3 with reference TRBV7-2 and TRBJ2-2 gives the whole variable domain GAGVSQSPSNKVTEKGKDVELRCDPISGHTALYWYRQSLGQGLEFLIYFQGNSAPDKSGLPSDRFSAERTGGSVSTLTIQRTQQEDSAVYLCASSPTLAGVLRGELFFGEGSRLTVL.

In regard to this clone: The sample has other DNA sequences that encode this CDR3 too. The chain uses TRBV30 and TRBJ2-7; 8 bases align to TRBD1. CDR3 length: 13 amino acids. Per the germline V gene, CDR1 is GTSNPN and CDR2 is SVGIG (reference sequence). The trim removed 0 bases at V and 3 bases at J, leaving 1 base unmatched. In nucleotides, the CDR3 is TGTGCCTGGAGTGTAGGACAGGGCTACGAGCAGTACTTC. This sequence encodes CAWSVGQGYEQYF.

The chain has TRBV7-8 and TRBJ1-3, with D unclear. This CDR3 has 15 amino acids. Trimming pared 1 base from V and 0 bases from J, leaving 7 bases between. CDR1 SGHVS and CDR2 FQNEAQ come from the germline V gene. The CDR3 sequence: CASSLVTGSGNTIYF. CDR3 DNA: TGTGCCAGCAGCTTAGTTACGGGCTCTGGAAACACCATATATTTT.

The chain is built from TRBV7-2 and TRBJ2-5, with 8 bases fitting TRBD2. V trimming: 4 bases; J trimming: 6 bases; junction bases outside the gene matches: 13. The length of the CDR3 is 16 residues. The germline CDR1 and CDR2 sequences are SGHTA and FQGNSA. The CDR3 DNA is TGTGCCAGCAGCTCCGATTTCAGCGGGGGATCACAGACCCAGTACTTC. It yields the protein CASSSDFSGGSQTQYF.

This chain links TRBV5-5 with TRBJ1-4; 7 bases align to TRBD1. The CDR3 extends over 16 amino acids. Germline CDR1 and CDR2: SGHKS and YYEKEE (reference sequence). Trimming cost V 1 base and J 7 bases; bases outside gene matches: 10. The CDR3 here is CASSLLGSGDSEKLFF. In nucleotides, the CDR3 is TGTGCCAGCAGCTTGTTAGGGTCAGGGGACAGTGAAAAACTGTTTTTT.

The chain recombines TRBV9 with TRBJ2-1, with TRBD2 matching 8 bases. The CDR3 extends over 16 amino acids. With 3 bases clipped from V and 3 bases from J, the junction kept 8 bases outside the gene matches. Germline V gene data show CDR1 as SGDLS and CDR2 as YYNGEE. CDR3 bases: TGTGCCAGCAGCGGTGGGAGGACTAGCAACTACAATGAGCAGTTCTTC. This codes for CASSGGRTSNYNEQFF.

J is TRBJ1-1 and V is TRBV7-9; 8 bases map to TRBD1. V lost 5 bases, J lost 7 bases, and 6 bases stayed unmatched. Germline V lookup: CDR1 SEHNR, CDR2 FQNEAQ (reference sequence). The CDR3 has 13 residues. The CDR3 coding sequence is TGTGCCAGCAGCATTGGACAGGGTAGTGAAGCTTTCTTT. This sequence encodes CASSIGQGSEAFF.

In this sample, this clone turned up once. This chain joins TRBV4-1 and TRBJ2-5, with 7 bases aligning to TRBD2. The J segment lost 2 bases and the V segment lost 3 bases, leaving 3 bases of the junction unmatched. The CDR3 has 14 residues. CDR1 and CDR2 from the germline V gene are MGHRA and YSYEKL. The CDR3 region has the DNA TGCGCCAGCAGCCATCAAGCGGGGCAAGAGACCCAGTACTTC. This gives the protein CASSHQAGQETQYF.

The genes are TRBV4-1 and TRBJ2-7; D may be TRBD2 (5 bases). CDR3 size: 16 residues. Trimming removed 0 bases at V and 0 bases at J, with 12 bases between. Germline CDR1 MGHRA, CDR2 YSYEKL. The CDR3 nucleotides read TGCGCCAGCAGCCAAGAGGGAGTGGGTGGCTCCTACGAGCAGTACTTC. It encodes CASSQEGVGGSYEQYF.

This sequence joins TRBV19 and TRBJ1-1, with 12 bases lining up with TRBD1. From germline, CDR1 is LNHDA and CDR2 SQIVND (reference sequence). There are 16 residues in the CDR3. J was trimmed by 5 bases and V by 2 bases; bases with no gene match: 6. CDR3 DNA: TGTGCCAGTAGTATAAAGGGGACAGGGGGCCGGACTGAAGCTTTCTTT. Translation: CASSIKGTGGRTEAFF.

The CDR3 region is CASSLATGQSHEQYF. CDR3 DNA: TGTGCCAGCAGCTTAGCAACGGGACAGAGCCACGAGCAGTACTTC. The genes are TRBV7-6 and TRBJ2-7; 7 bases are shared with TRBD1. Unmatched junction bases numbered 7, after V lost 0 bases and J lost 5 bases. CDR3 size: 15 residues. CDR1 and CDR2 (germline): SGHVS, FNYEAQ. The variable domain in full, with the rest retrieved from reference TRBV7-6 and TRBJ2-7, is GAGVSQSPRYKVTKRGQDVALRCDPISGHVSLYWYRQALGQGPEFLTYFNYEAQQDKSGLPNDRFSAERPEGSISTLTIQRTEQRDSAMYRCASSLATGQSHEQYFGPGTRLTVT.

This chain links TRBV5-1 with TRBJ1-4, with no clear D. With 3 bases removed from V and 8 bases from J, the gap between germline ends came to 14 bases. The CDR3 extends over 14 amino acids. Per the germline V gene, CDR1 is SGHRS and CDR2 is YFSETQ. CDR3 amino acids: CASSSRVVPEKLFF. CDR3 bases: TGCGCCAGCAGCTCGAGAGTGGTGCCCGAAAAACTGTTTTTT.

The sample holds one count of this clone. The V call is TRBV4-2, the J call TRBJ2-7, with TRBD2 as a possible D gene (5 bases). Trimming removed 4 bases from V and 0 bases from J, with 16 bases in between. The CDR3 length is 16 residues. Germline CDR1 reads LGHNA; CDR2 reads YNFKEQ. For the CDR3, the DNA is TGTGCCAGCAGCCCCGCCGGAGAGGGAAGCTCCTACGAGCAGTACTTC. It is translated as CASSPAGEGSSYEQYF.

The V call is TRBV4-3, the J call TRBJ2-3, with 15 nucleotides matching TRBD2. J lost 4 bases, V lost 4 bases, and 9 bases had no gene match. Germline CDR1 LGHNA, CDR2 YSLEER. This CDR3 is 18 amino acids long. The CDR3 nucleotides are TGCGCCAGCAGCCCTCGGACTAGCGGGGGGGTTTTGTCAGATACGCAGTATTTT. As protein: CASSPRTSGGVLSDTQYF.

There are a few counts of this clone. The CDR3 bases are TGCAGCGTTGTGGGACAGGACTATGGCTACACCTTC. Protein product: CSVVGQDYGYTF. The chain uses TRBV29-1 and TRBJ1-2; 8 nucleotides agree with TRBD1. CDR1 is SQVTM and CDR2 is ANQGSEA in the germline V gene. The CDR3 has 12 residues. V shed 4 bases, J shed 3 bases, and the junction held 1 base outside the gene matches.